The clone carrying this TCR beta chain is judged medium-sized (0.01 to 0.1%). This table comes from immunoSEQ multiplex PCR, and its TCRdb copy is limited to in-frame clones, with some not included. Of 65,000 to 75,000 clones in the sample, more than 75% were seen once. Germline V gives CDR1 SGHAT, CDR2 FQNNGV. CDR3 length equals 13 residues. The germline V and J ends were trimmed by 5 bases and 4 bases, with 11 bases remaining between them. The data were taken from a study of OX40 agonist ivuxolimab in advanced cancers. The receptor was isolated from an adult with an advanced solid tumor such as melanoma, head and neck, liver or kidney cancer. The J gene is TRBJ1-2, the V gene TRBV11-2; D not certain. Sequenced material: CD4+ or CD8+ T cells sorted from blood, taken in a trial of the OX40 agonist ivuxolimab. The CDR3: CASSDLGSYGYTF. The CDR3 region has the DNA TGTGCCAGCAGCGATCTCGGCAGCTATGGCTACACCTTC.